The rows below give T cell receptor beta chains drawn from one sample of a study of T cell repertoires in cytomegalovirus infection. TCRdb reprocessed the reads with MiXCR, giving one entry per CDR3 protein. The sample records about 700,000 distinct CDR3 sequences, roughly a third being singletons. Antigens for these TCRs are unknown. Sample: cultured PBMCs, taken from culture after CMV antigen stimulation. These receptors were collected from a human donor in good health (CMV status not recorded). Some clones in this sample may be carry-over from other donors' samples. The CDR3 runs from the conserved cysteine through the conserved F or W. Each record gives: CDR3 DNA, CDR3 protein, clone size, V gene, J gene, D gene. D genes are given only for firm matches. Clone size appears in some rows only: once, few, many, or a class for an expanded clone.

DNA: TGTGCCAGCACCGGAGGGGGGACTAGCGGGAGGGCCTACAATGAGCAGTTCTTC
CDR3: CASTGGGTSGRAYNEQFF
size: .
V: TRBV11-2
J: TRBJ2-1
D: TRBD2

DNA: TGTGCCAGCAGCCCCCGGGGCGACCAAGAGACCCAGTACTTC
CDR3: CASSPRGDQETQYF
size: many
V: TRBV11-3
J: TRBJ2-5
D: .

DNA: TGTGCCAGCAGCCCGAGTTCCCCAAATTCACCCCTCCGCTTT
CDR3: CASSPSSPNSPLRF
size: .
V: TRBV7-2
J: TRBJ1-6
D: .

DNA: TGTGCCAGCAGTCCGGACATCTCTGGAAACACCATATATTTT
CDR3: CASSPDISGNTIYF
size: few
V: TRBV7-2
J: TRBJ1-3
D: .

DNA: TGTGCCAGCAGCTTAGACGACAGGGTTTATGGCTACACCTTC
CDR3: CASSLDDRVYGYTF
size: .
V: TRBV11-2
J: TRBJ1-2
D: TRBD1

DNA: TGTGCCAGCAGCTCGTTGGGGACTAGCGGCACAGATACGCAGTATTTT
CDR3: CASSSLGTSGTDTQYF
size: .
V: TRBV7-9
J: TRBJ2-3
D: TRBD2

DNA: TGTGCCACCAGTGTGGGGAATCAGCCCCAGCATTTT
CDR3: CATSVGNQPQHF
size: few
V: TRBV24-1
J: TRBJ1-5
D: .

DNA: TGCAGTGCTAGAATGACGGGGAATAGCAATCAGCCCCAGCATTTT
CDR3: CSARMTGNSNQPQHF
size: .
V: TRBV20-1
J: TRBJ1-5
D: .

DNA: TGTACCAGCAGCCAAGGGTACCCACAAGAGACCCAGTACTTC
CDR3: CTSSQGYPQETQYF
size: .
V: TRBV14
J: TRBJ2-5
D: .

DNA: TGTGCCAGCAGTAGGACAGGGGACCATGGCTATGGCTACACCTTC
CDR3: CASSRTGDHGYGYTF
size: once
V: TRBV28
J: TRBJ1-2
D: TRBD1

DNA: TGTGCCAGCAGCGGGGCTAGGCATGAGCAGTTCTTC
CDR3: CASSGARHEQFF
size: .
V: TRBV7-6
J: TRBJ2-1
D: .

DNA: TGTGCCAGCAGCCCAATCAGCATCTACAATGAGCAGTTCTTC
CDR3: CASSPISIYNEQFF
size: few
V: TRBV7-4
J: TRBJ2-1
D: .

DNA: TGTGCCAGCAGCTTAGAATCTGTGGGAGAGACCCAGTACTTC
CDR3: CASSLESVGETQYF
size: few
V: TRBV7-2
J: TRBJ2-5
D: .

DNA: TGTGCCAGCAGCCCGAGGACAGGGAGTGGATTTACACCCCTCCACTTT
CDR3: CASSPRTGSGFTPLHF
size: many
V: TRBV7-9
J: TRBJ1-6
D: TRBD1

DNA: TGCAGTGCTAGAATCCTAAGCGTTCGGTTCAATGAGCAGTTCTTC
CDR3: CSARILSVRFNEQFF
size: once
V: TRBV20-1
J: TRBJ2-1
D: .

DNA: TGTGCCAGCAGCCAAGATCCCGCAGGACCTTTAGAGACCCAGTACTTC
CDR3: CASSQDPAGPLETQYF
size: once
V: TRBV4-2
J: TRBJ2-5
D: .

DNA: TGCAGTGCTACCTCTACCACACAGGGGTTTCCTAAGCAGTACTTC
CDR3: CSATSTTQGFPKQYF
size: once
V: TRBV20-1
J: TRBJ2-7
D: TRBD1

DNA: TGCAGTGCCTCCAGGACAGCCAGAAACACTGAAGCTTTCTTT
CDR3: CSASRTARNTEAFF
size: few
V: TRBV20-1
J: TRBJ1-1
D: .

DNA: TGTGCCAGCAGTATCATGGGGGACAGCAACGAGCAGTACTTC
CDR3: CASSIMGDSNEQYF
size: .
V: TRBV28
J: TRBJ2-7
D: TRBD1

DNA: TGTGCCAGCAGCTCAACCGGGACATGGGTAACGGAGACCCAGTACTTC
CDR3: CASSSTGTWVTETQYF
size: .
V: TRBV7-2
J: TRBJ2-5
D: .

DNA: TGTGCCAGCAGCTTAGAGTTGAGGGCAAACTATGGCTACACCTTC
CDR3: CASSLELRANYGYTF
size: many
V: TRBV7-2
J: TRBJ1-2
D: .

DNA: TGCGCCAGCAGCCAAGTTTCTCGAACTGACAGGGGATTTAGTTGGCAAGAGACCCAGTACTTC
CDR3: CASSQVSRTDRGFSWQETQYF
size: few
V: TRBV4-1
J: TRBJ2-5
D: TRBD1

DNA: TGTGCCAGCAGTTTCCCAGGGGCGATAAGCTCCTACAATGAGCAGTTCTTC
CDR3: CASSFPGAISSYNEQFF
size: few
V: TRBV28
J: TRBJ2-1
D: .